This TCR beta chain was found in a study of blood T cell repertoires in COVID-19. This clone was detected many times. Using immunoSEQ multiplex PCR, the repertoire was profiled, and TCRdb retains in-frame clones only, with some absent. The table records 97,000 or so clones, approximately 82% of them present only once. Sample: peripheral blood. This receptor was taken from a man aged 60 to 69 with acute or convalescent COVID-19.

CDR3 in DNA: TGTGCCAGCAGTTCCAACAGGGGAGACTATGGCTACACCTTC. It encodes CASSSNRGDYGYTF. The chain employs TRBV7-2 and TRBJ1-2; 7 bases map to TRBD1. CDR1 is SGHTA and CDR2 is FQGNSA in the germline V gene. Trimming took 6 bases from V and 3 from J; bases not matched to a gene: 7. The CDR3 runs 14 residues.